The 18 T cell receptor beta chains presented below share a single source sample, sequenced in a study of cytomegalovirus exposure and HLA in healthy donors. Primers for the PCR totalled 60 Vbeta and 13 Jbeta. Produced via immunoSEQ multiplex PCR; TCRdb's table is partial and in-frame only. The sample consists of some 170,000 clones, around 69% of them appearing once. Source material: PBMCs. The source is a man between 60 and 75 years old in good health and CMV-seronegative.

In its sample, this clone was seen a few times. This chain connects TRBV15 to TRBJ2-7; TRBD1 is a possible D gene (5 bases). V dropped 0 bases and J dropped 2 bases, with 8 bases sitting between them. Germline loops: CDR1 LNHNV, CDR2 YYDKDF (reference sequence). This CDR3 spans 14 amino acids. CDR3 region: CATSRDGAAYEQYF. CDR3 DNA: TGTGCCACCAGCAGAGATGGGGCAGCCTACGAGCAGTACTTC.

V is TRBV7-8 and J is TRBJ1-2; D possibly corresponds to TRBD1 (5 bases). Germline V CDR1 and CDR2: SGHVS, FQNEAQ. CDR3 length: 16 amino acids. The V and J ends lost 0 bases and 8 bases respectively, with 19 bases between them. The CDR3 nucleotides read TGTGCCAGCAGCTTAGCTACAAGGGAAAGGCGGGGGGGCTACACCTTC. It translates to CASSLATRERRGGYTF. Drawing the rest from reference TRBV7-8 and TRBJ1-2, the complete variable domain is GAGVSQSPRYKVAKRGQDVALRCDPISGHVSLFWYQQALGQGPEFLTYFQNEAQLDKSGLPSDRFFAERPEGSVSTLKIQRTQQEDSAVYLCASSLATRERRGGYTFGSGTRLTVV.

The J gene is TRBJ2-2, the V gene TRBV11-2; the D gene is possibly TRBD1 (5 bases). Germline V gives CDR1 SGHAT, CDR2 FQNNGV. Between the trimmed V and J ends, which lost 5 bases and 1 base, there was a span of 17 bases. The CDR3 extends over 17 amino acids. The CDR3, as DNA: TGTGCCAGCAGCCCTCAAGGGGTGACTTTGAACACCGGGGAGCTGTTTTTT. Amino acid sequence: CASSPQGVTLNTGELFF.

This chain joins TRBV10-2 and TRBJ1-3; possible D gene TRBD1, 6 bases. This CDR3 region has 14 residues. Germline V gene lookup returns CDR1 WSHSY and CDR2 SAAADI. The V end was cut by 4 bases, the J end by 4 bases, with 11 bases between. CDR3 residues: CASSVGGGGNTIYF. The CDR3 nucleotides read TGCGCCAGCAGTGTGGGAGGGGGAGGAAACACCATATATTTT.

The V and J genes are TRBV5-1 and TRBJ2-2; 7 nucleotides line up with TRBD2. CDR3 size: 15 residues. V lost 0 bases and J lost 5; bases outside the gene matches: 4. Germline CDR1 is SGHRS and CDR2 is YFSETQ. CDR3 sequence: CASSLEGGRTGELFF. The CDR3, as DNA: TGCGCCAGCAGCTTGGAGGGCGGGAGAACCGGGGAGCTGTTTTTT.

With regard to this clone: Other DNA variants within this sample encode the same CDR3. Here the CDR3 reads CAWSVGEDTEAFF. As DNA, the CDR3 is TGTGCCTGGAGTGTCGGGGAGGACACTGAAGCTTTCTTT. The V and J genes are TRBV30 and TRBJ1-1; D unclear. This CDR3 spans 13 amino acids. V lost 0 bases and J lost 3, with 8 bases in between. Germline V CDR1 and CDR2: GTSNPN, SVGIG (reference sequence).

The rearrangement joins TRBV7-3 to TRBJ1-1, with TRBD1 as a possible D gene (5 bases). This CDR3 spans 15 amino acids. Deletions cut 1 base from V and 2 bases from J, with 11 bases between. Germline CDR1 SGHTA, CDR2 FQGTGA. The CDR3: CASSLNGGENTEAFF. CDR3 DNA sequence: TGTGCCAGCAGCTTAAATGGGGGGGAAAACACTGAAGCTTTCTTT.

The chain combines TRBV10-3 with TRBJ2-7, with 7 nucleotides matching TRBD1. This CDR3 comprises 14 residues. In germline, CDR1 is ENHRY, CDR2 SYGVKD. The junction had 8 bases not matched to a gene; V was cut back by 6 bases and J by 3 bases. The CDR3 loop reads CAIRDGTANYEQYF. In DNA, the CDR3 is TGTGCCATCAGGGATGGGACAGCGAACTACGAGCAGTACTTC.

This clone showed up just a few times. The CDR3, as DNA: TGTGCCAGCAGTGAGCAGGGGAATAGCTATGGCTACACCTTC. It encodes CASSEQGNSYGYTF. The V gene is TRBV2, the J gene TRBJ1-2; a possible D gene is TRBD1 (6 bases). The V end was cut by 3 bases, the J end by 4 bases, with 12 bases between. The CDR3 covers 14 residues. Per germline, CDR1 SNHLY and CDR2 FYNNEI. The whole variable domain, remainder taken from reference TRBV2 and TRBJ1-2, is EPEVTQTPSHQVTQMGQEVILRCVPISNHLYFYWYRQILGQKVEFLVSFYNNEISEKSEIFDDQFSVERPDGSNFTLKIRSTKLEDSAMYFCASSEQGNSYGYTFGSGTRLTVV.

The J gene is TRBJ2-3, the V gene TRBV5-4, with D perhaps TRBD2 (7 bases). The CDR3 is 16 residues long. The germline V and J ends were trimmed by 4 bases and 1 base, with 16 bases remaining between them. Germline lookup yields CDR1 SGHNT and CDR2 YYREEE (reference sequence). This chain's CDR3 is CASSLPRGAGTDTQYF. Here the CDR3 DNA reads TGTGCCAGCAGCCTCCCCCGGGGGGCCGGCACAGATACGCAGTATTTT.

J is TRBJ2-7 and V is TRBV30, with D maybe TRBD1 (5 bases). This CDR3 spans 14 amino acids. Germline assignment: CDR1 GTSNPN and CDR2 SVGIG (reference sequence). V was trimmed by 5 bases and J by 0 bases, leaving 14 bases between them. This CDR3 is CAWDRRASSYEQYF. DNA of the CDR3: TGTGCCTGGGATCGCAGGGCGAGCTCCTACGAGCAGTACTTC.

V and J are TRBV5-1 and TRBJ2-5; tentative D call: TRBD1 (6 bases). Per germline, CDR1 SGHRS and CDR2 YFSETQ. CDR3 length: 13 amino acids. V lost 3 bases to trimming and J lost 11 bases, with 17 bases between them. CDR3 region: CASSWKQGREQYF. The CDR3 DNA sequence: TGCGCCAGCAGCTGGAAACAGGGAAGGGAGCAGTACTTC.

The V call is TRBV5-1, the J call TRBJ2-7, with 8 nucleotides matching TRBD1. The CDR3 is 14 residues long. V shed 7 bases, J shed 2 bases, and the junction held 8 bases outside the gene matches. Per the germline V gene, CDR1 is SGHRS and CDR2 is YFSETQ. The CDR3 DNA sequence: TGCGCCAGCCGTGACAGGGGTAAGCCCTACGAGCAGTACTTC. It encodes CASRDRGKPYEQYF.

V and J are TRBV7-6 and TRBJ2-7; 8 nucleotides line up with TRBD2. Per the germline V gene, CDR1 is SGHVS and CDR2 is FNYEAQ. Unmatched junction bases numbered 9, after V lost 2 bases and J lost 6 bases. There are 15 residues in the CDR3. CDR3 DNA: TGTGCCAGCAGCTTACAAAGTAGAGCGGGAGTCGAGCAGTACTTC. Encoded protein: CASSLQSRAGVEQYF.

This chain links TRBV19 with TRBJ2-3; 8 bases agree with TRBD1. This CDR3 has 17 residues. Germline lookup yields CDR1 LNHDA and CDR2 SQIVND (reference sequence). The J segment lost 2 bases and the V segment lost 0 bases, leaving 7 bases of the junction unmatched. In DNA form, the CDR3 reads TGTGCCAGTAGTATAGACAGCGGACAGGGAATCACAGATACGCAGTATTTT. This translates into CASSIDSGQGITDTQYF.

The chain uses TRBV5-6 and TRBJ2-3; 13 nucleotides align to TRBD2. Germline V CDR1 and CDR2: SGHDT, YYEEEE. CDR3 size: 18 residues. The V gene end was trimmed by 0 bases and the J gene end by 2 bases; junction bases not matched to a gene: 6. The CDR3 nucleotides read TGTGCCAGCAGCTTGGAACTAGCGGGAGGGGTAAACACAGATACGCAGTATTTT. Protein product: CASSLELAGGVNTDTQYF.

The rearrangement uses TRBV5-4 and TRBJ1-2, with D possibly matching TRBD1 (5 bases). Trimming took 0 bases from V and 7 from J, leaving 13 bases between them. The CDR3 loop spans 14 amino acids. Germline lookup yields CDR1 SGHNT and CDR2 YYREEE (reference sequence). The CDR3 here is CASSLVQGTFGYTF. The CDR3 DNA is TGTGCCAGCAGCTTGGTTCAGGGAACATTTGGCTACACCTTC.

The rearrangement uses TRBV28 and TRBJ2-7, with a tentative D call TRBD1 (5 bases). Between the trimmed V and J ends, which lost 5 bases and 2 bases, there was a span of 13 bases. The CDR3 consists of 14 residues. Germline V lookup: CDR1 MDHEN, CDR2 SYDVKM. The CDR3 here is CASSAPRVPYEQYF. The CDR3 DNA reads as TGTGCCAGCAGTGCTCCCAGGGTCCCCTACGAGCAGTACTTC.